What follows are 5 T cell receptor beta chains derived from one specimen sequenced in a study of Ad26.COV2.S vaccination and SARS-CoV-2 variants. The repertoire was sequenced with immunoSEQ multiplex PCR; TCRdb's copy has only in-frame clones and lacks some. The repertoire has nearly 400,000 clones, approximately 90% of them found once; the top ten carry 1.5% to 2%. The sample's treatment: approximately 18 received Ad26.COV2.S at low or high dose, single or two shots; about five received placebo; per-sample allocation not given. Day 63 after the first vaccine or placebo injection was the time point for sampling. The sample in question was peripheral blood, obtained in a trial of Ad26.COV2.S vaccine versus placebo. These receptors originate from a person between 18 and 65 years old who received the Ad26.COV2.S COVID-19 vaccine or a placebo.

This sequence joins TRBV7-6 and TRBJ2-7, with D perhaps matching TRBD1 (5 bases). V was shortened by 4 bases and J by 9 bases, with 16 bases between the two germline ends. Germline CDR1 is SGHVS and CDR2 is FNYEAQ. This CDR3 has 13 amino acids. In nucleotides, the CDR3 is TGTGCCAGCAGCTCACAGGACGAGGCACGGCAGTACTTC. It specifies CASSSQDEARQYF.

The V call is TRBV28, the J call TRBJ2-7, with a tentative D call TRBD2 (7 bases). The CDR3 totals 17 residues. Trimming removed 3 bases from V and 2 bases from J, with 20 bases in between. From germline, CDR1 is MDHEN and CDR2 SYDVKM. CDR3 protein: CASSFGPAGAGAYEQYF. Written as DNA, the CDR3 is TGTGCCAGCAGTTTTGGCCCTGCGGGGGCAGGGGCCTACGAGCAGTACTTC. The full variable domain, with the rest looked up from reference TRBV28 and TRBJ2-7, is DVKVTQSSRYLVKRTGEKVFLECVQDMDHENMFWYRQDPGLGLRLIYFSYDVKMKEKGDIPEGYSVSREKKERFSLILESASTNQTSMYLCASSFGPAGAGAYEQYFGPGTRLTVT.

J is TRBJ1-2 and V is TRBV18; 7 bases are shared with TRBD1. This CDR3 is built from 13 residues. The V gene end was trimmed by 4 bases and the J gene end by 6 bases; junction bases not matched to a gene: 5. Germline V gene sequence: CDR1 KGHSH, CDR2 LQKENI. The CDR3: CASSRGQSDGYTF. In DNA, the CDR3 is TGTGCCAGCTCACGGGGACAGTCGGATGGCTACACCTTC. Using reference TRBV18 and TRBJ1-2 for the parts outside the CDR3, the full variable domain is NAGVMQNPRHLVRRRGQEARLRCSPMKGHSHVYWYRQLPEEGLKFMVYLQKENIIDESGMPKERFSAEFPKEGPSILRIQQVVRGDSAAYFCASSRGQSDGYTFGSGTRLTVV.

J is TRBJ1-5 and V is TRBV19, with D maybe TRBD1 (5 bases). This CDR3 has 14 residues. Deletions cut 8 bases from V and 1 base from J, with 12 bases between. Germline assignment: CDR1 LNHDA and CDR2 SQIVND (reference sequence). The CDR3 is CASDRGQSNQPQHF. Here the CDR3 DNA reads TGTGCCAGTGATCGGGGCCAGAGCAATCAGCCCCAGCATTTT.

This chain links TRBV28 with TRBJ1-2, with a weak D call TRBD1 (5 bases). Per the germline V gene, CDR1 is MDHEN and CDR2 is SYDVKM. V was clipped by 5 bases and J by 5 bases, with 15 bases between them. The CDR3 totals 14 residues. The CDR3 region has the DNA TGTGCCAGCAGTGGGGACGGTGTAGTTTATGGCTACACCTTC. Translated: CASSGDGVVYGYTF.